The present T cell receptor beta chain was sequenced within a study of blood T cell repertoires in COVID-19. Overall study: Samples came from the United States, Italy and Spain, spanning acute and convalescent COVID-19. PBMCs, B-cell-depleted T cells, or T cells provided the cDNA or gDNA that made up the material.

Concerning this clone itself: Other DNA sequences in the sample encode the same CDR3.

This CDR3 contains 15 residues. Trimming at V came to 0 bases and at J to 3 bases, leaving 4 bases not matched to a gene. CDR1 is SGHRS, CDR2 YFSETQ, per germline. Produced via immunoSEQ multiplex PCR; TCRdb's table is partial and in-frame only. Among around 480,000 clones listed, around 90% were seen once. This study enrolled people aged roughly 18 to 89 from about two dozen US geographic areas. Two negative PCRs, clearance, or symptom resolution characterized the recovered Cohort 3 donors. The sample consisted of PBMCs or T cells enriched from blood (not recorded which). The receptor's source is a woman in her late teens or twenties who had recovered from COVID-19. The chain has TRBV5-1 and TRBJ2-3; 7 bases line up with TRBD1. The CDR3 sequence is CASSLVGQSTDTQYF. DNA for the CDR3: TGCGCCAGCAGCTTGGTGGGACAGTCTACAGATACGCAGTATTTT.